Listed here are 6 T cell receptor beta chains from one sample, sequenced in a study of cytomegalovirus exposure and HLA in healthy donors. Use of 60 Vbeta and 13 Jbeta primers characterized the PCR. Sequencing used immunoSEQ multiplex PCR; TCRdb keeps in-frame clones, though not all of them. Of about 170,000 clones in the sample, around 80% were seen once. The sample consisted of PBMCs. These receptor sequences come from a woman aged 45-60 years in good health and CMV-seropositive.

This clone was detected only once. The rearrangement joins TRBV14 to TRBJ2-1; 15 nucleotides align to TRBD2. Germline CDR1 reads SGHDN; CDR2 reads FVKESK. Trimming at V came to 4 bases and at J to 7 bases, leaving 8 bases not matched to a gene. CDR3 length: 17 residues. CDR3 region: CASSPSTGLAGGNEQFF. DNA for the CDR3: TGTGCCAGCAGCCCATCAACCGGACTAGCGGGAGGGAATGAGCAGTTCTTC.

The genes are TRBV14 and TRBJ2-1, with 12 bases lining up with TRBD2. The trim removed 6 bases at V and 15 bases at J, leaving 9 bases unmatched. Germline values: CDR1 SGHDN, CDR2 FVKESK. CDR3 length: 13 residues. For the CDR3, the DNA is TGTGCCAGCAGTGACGGACTAGCGGGACTTAGGTTCTTC. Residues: CASSDGLAGLRFF. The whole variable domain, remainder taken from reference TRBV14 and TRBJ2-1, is EAGVTQFPSHSVIEKGQTVTLRCDPISGHDNLYWYRRVMGKEIKFLLHFVKESKQDESGMPNNRFLAERTGGTYSTLKVQPAELEDSGVYFCASSDGLAGLRFFGPGTRLTVL.

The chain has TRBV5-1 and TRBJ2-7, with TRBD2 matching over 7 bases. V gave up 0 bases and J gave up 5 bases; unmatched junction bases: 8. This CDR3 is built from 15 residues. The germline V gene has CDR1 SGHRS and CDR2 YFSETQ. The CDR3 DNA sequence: TGCGCCAGCAGCTTGGAGGGGAGGGCCCTCGACGAGCAGTACTTC. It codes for CASSLEGRALDEQYF.

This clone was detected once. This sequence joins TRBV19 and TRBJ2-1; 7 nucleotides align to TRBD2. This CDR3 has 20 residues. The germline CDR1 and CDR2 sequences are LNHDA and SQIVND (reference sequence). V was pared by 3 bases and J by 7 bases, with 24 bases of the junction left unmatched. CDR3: CASSISRLDHASGAKNEQFF. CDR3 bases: TGTGCCAGTAGTATCAGTCGACTAGACCATGCGAGCGGGGCAAAGAATGAGCAGTTCTTC.

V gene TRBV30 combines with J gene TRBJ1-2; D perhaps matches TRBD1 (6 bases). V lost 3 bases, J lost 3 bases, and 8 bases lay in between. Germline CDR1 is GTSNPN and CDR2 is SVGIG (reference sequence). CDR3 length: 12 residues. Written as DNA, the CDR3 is TGTGCCTGGAGCCAGGGGTACTATGGCTACACCTTC. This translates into CAWSQGYYGYTF.

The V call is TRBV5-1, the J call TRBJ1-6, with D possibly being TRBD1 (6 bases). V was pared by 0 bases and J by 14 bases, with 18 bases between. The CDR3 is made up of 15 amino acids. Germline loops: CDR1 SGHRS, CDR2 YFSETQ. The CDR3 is CASSLEAQATGSLHF. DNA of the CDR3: TGCGCCAGCAGCTTGGAGGCTCAGGCTACAGGGTCCCTCCACTTT.